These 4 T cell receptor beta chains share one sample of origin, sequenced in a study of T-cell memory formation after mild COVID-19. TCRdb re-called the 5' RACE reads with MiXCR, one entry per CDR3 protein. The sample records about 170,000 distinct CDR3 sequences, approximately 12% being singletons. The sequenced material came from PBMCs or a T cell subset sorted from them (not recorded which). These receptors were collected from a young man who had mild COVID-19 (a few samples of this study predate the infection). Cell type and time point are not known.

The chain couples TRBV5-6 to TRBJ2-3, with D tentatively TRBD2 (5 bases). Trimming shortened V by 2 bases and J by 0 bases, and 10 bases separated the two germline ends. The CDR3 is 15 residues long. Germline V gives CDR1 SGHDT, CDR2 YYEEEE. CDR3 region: CASSLSLASTDTQYF. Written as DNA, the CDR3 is TGTGCCAGCAGCTTAAGTCTAGCTAGCACAGATACGCAGTATTTT. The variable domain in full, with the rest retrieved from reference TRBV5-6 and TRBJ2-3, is DAGVTQSPTHLIKTRGQQVTLRCSPKSGHDTVSWYQQALGQGPQFIFQYYEEEERQRGNFPDRFSGHQFPNYSSELNVNALLLGDSALYLCASSLSLASTDTQYFGPGTRLTVL.

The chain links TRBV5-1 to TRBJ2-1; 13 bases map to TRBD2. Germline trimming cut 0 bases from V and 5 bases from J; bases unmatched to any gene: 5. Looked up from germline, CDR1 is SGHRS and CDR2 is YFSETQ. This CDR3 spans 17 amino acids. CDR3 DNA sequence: TGCGCCAGCAGCTTGGTCCCGGGACTAGCGGGAAACAATGAGCAGTTCTTC. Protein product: CASSLVPGLAGNNEQFF.

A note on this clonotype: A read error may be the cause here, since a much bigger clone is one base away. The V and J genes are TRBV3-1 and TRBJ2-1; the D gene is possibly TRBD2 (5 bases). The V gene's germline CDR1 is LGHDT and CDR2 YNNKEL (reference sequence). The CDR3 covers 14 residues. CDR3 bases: TGTGCCAGCAGCCAAGGGCTAGAGGGCAATGAGCAGTTATTC. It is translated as CASSQGLEGNEQLF.

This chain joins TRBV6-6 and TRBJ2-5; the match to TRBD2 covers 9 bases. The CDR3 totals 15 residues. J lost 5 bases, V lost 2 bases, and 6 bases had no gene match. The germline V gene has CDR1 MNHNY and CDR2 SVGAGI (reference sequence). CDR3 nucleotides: TGTGCCAGCAGTTACCGAGTAGCGGGGGCGGAGACCCAGTACTTC. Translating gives CASSYRVAGAETQYF.